Listed here are 2 T cell receptor beta chains from one sample, sequenced in a study of T cells after yellow fever vaccination (dated by TCRdb to between 2018 and 2021). The library was built by means of 5' RACE. Sequencing was performed on an Illumina HiSeq 2500. TCRdb passed the public sequencing reads through fastp at Q25 and MiXCR, retaining productive beta sequences. Rows with a matching CDR3 protein are joined into one entry that keeps the most common DNA and genes. This sample comprises about 110,000 distinct CDR3 sequences, 7% to 8.5% of them detected only once. About 25% of the sample comes from the top ten. The sample's treatment or condition label is to be understood as: live attenuated yellow fever vaccine strain. Source: CD8+ T cells sorted from PBMCs, taken 45 days after the yellow fever booster vaccination. Receptors were obtained from a young man who received the YFV17D yellow fever vaccine.

This clonotype was detected only a few times. This chain uses TRBV20-1 with TRBJ2-7, with 8 bases matching TRBD1. The V gene's germline CDR1 is DFQATT and CDR2 SNEGSKA (reference sequence). The CDR3 spans 15 residues. J was trimmed by 2 bases and V by 6 bases; bases with no gene match: 12. The CDR3 region has the DNA TGCAGTGCGCCCTTCCGGGACAGGCTAACCTACGAGCAGTACTTC. Its translation: CSAPFRDRLTYEQYF.

This clonotype has a count of ten or more. The rearrangement links TRBV20-1 to TRBJ2-3; perhaps TRBD2 as D (5 bases). Trimming left V 5 bases short and J 2 bases short, with 14 bases between. This CDR3 region has 14 residues. Germline assignment: CDR1 DFQATT and CDR2 SNEGSKA (reference sequence). This CDR3 is CSAGGPPDTDTQYF. The CDR3 nucleotides read TGCAGTGCTGGAGGACCCCCCGACACAGATACGCAGTATTTT.